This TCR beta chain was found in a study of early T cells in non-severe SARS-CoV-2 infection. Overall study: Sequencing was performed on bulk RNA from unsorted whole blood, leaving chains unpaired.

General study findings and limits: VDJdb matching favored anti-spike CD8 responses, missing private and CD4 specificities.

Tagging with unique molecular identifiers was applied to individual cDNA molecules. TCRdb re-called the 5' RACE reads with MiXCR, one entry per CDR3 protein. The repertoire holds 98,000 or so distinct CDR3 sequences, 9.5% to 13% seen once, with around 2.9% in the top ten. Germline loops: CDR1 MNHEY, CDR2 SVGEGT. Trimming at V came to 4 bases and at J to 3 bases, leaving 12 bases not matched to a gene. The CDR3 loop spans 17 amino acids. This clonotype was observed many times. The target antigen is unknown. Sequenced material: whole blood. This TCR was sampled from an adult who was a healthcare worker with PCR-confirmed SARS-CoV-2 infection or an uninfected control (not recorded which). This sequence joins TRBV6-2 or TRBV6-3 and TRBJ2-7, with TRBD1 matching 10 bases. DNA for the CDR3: TGTGCCAGCAGTTTCGAACCGGGACAGGGGACGGGCTACGAGCAGTACTTC. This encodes CASSFEPGQGTGYEQYF.